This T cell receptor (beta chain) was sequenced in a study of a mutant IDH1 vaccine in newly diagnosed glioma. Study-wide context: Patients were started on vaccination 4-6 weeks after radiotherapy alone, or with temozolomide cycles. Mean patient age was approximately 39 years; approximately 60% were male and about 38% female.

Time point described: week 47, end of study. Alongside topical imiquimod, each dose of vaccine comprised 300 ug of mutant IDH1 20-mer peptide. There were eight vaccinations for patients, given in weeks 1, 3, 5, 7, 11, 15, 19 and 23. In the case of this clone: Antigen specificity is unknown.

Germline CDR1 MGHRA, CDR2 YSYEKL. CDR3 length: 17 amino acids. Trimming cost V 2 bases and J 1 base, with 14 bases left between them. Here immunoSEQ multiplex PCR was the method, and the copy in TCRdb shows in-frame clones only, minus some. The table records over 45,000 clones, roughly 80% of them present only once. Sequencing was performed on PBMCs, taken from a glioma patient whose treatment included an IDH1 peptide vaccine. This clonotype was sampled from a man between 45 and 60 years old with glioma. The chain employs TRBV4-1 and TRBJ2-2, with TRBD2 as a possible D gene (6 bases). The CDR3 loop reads CASSQFTLGGNTGELFF. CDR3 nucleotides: TGCGCCAGCAGCCAATTTACCCTGGGGGGGAACACCGGGGAGCTGTTTTTT.